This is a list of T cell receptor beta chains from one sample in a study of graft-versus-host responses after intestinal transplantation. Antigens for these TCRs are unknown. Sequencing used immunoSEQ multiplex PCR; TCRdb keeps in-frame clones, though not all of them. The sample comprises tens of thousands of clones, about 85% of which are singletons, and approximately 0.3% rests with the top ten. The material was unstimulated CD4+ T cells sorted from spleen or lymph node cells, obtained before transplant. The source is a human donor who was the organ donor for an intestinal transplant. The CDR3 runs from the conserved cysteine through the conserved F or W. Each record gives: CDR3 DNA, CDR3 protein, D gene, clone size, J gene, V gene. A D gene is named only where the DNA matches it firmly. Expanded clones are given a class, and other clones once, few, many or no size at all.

CDR3nt: TGTGCCACCAGCAGGGCCGGGGGTATAGATTGGAGAGATGAGCAGTTCTTC; CDR3aa: CATSRAGGIDWRDEQFF; d_gene: .; abundance: .; j_gene: TRBJ2-1; v_gene: TRBV15
CDR3nt: TGTGCCAGCTCACTCAGGGAAACTAATGAAAAACTGTTTTTT; CDR3aa: CASSLRETNEKLFF; d_gene: .; abundance: .; j_gene: TRBJ1-4; v_gene: TRBV18
CDR3nt: TGTGCCAGCAGCTCACCGGGACTAGCGGGAGTAAGTGAGACCCAGTACTTC; CDR3aa: CASSSPGLAGVSETQYF; d_gene: TRBD2; abundance: .; j_gene: TRBJ2-5; v_gene: TRBV7-2
CDR3nt: TGTGCCAGCAGCCCAAGCGGGGGTAGCTACACCTTC; CDR3aa: CASSPSGGSYTF; d_gene: .; abundance: .; j_gene: TRBJ1-2; v_gene: TRBV7-6
CDR3nt: TGTGCCAGCAGTGATACCACAGGAGGGAAAACTAATGAAAAACTGTTTTTT; CDR3aa: CASSDTTGGKTNEKLFF; d_gene: .; abundance: .; j_gene: TRBJ1-4; v_gene: TRBV25-1
CDR3nt: TGCGCCAGCAGCTTGGCAGGGGTCCGCTCTGGGGCCAACGTCCTGACTTTC; CDR3aa: CASSLAGVRSGANVLTF; d_gene: .; abundance: .; j_gene: TRBJ2-6; v_gene: TRBV5-1
CDR3nt: TGCGCCAGCTCATGGGGACAGGGGTCAAGGGGCTACACCTTC; CDR3aa: CASSWGQGSRGYTF; d_gene: TRBD1; abundance: .; j_gene: TRBJ1-2; v_gene: TRBV10-2
CDR3nt: TGTGCCAGCAGCCCATCTCCGGGACTAGCGGGAGACTATGAGCAGTTCTTC; CDR3aa: CASSPSPGLAGDYEQFF; d_gene: TRBD2; abundance: .; j_gene: TRBJ2-1; v_gene: TRBV4-2
CDR3nt: TGTGCCAGCAGCCGCGGACTCAATGAGCAGTTCTTC; CDR3aa: CASSRGLNEQFF; d_gene: .; abundance: .; j_gene: TRBJ2-1; v_gene: TRBV6-1
CDR3nt: TGTGCCTGGAGTCCTTTAGGGGGGGGCTATGGCTACACCTTC; CDR3aa: CAWSPLGGGYGYTF; d_gene: .; abundance: .; j_gene: TRBJ1-2; v_gene: TRBV30
CDR3nt: TGTGCCATCAGTGACTCCGGGACACCGAACACTGAAGCTCTCTTT; CDR3aa: CAISDSGTPNTEALF; d_gene: .; abundance: .; j_gene: TRBJ1-1; v_gene: TRBV10-3
CDR3nt: TGCGCCAGCAGCCGCCGGACAGGGGGCGCCAGGAACACTGAAGCTTTCTTT; CDR3aa: CASSRRTGGARNTEAFF; d_gene: TRBD1; abundance: .; j_gene: TRBJ1-1; v_gene: TRBV5-1
CDR3nt: TGCAGCGGCCAAACAGGGGCAGATACGCAGTATTTT; CDR3aa: CSGQTGADTQYF; d_gene: TRBD1; abundance: .; j_gene: TRBJ2-3; v_gene: TRBV29-1
CDR3nt: TGTGCCAGCAGCTTAAGTAGCTACCGTAGCACAGATACGCAGTATTTT; CDR3aa: CASSLSSYRSTDTQYF; d_gene: .; abundance: .; j_gene: TRBJ2-3; v_gene: TRBV7-3
CDR3nt: TGTGCCAGCCGCGGGCTAGCGGGGCTCGAGCAGTACTTC; CDR3aa: CASRGLAGLEQYF; d_gene: TRBD2; abundance: .; j_gene: TRBJ2-7; v_gene: TRBV2
CDR3nt: TGTGCCAGCAGCCCCCTCAGATCCAATGAAGCTTTCTTT; CDR3aa: CASSPLRSNEAFF; d_gene: .; abundance: .; j_gene: TRBJ1-1; v_gene: TRBV11-2
CDR3nt: TGTGCCAGCAGCTTAAGAATACGGGGGGAAGACACCACAGATACGCAGTATTTT; CDR3aa: CASSLRIRGEDTTDTQYF; d_gene: TRBD2; abundance: .; j_gene: TRBJ2-3; v_gene: TRBV7-8
CDR3nt: TGTGCCAGCAGCTTTTTAGAGTATGGCTACACCTTC; CDR3aa: CASSFLEYGYTF; d_gene: .; abundance: .; j_gene: TRBJ1-2; v_gene: TRBV7-2
CDR3nt: TGTGCCAGCAGCCCCTCGGTTCAGCCCCAGCATTTT; CDR3aa: CASSPSVQPQHF; d_gene: .; abundance: once; j_gene: TRBJ1-5; v_gene: TRBV2
CDR3nt: TGTGCCAGCAGTTTAGGGGGGACAGGGGGTCACGAGCAGTACTTC; CDR3aa: CASSLGGTGGHEQYF; d_gene: TRBD1; abundance: few; j_gene: TRBJ2-7; v_gene: TRBV6-5
CDR3nt: TGTGCCAGCAGCTGGACTAGCGGTCCCTATGAGCAGTTCTTC; CDR3aa: CASSWTSGPYEQFF; d_gene: TRBD2; abundance: .; j_gene: TRBJ2-1; v_gene: TRBV5-4
CDR3nt: TGTGCCAGCAGCTTAGGCCTAGCGGACAATGAGCAGTTCTTC; CDR3aa: CASSLGLADNEQFF; d_gene: TRBD2; abundance: once; j_gene: TRBJ2-1; v_gene: TRBV11-3